A selection of T cell receptor beta chains follows, all from one sample in a study of T cell responses to AZD1222 COVID-19 vaccine. The data were produced by immunoSEQ multiplex PCR, yet TCRdb's version contains in-frame clones alone and is incomplete. Found here are approximately 90,000 clones, approximately 89% of them singletons; the top ten hold more than 5%. The sequencing used peripheral blood, collected 28 days after the second AZD1222 dose. These receptors were obtained from an adult who received the AZD1222 COVID-19 vaccine. The CDR3 runs from the conserved cysteine through the conserved F or W. The D gene is left open where the match is weak. Clone size is shown for a subset of rows, as once, few, many or a class of expanded clone.

J gene,clone size,D gene,V gene,CDR3 DNA,CDR3 protein
TRBJ2-5,few,-,TRBV25-1,TGTGCCAGCAGTGGCCCGAGCTTAGGCCAGTACTTC,CASSGPSLGQYF
TRBJ1-2,-,TRBD1,TRBV9,TGTGCCAGCAGCGGACTTTGGGACAGTTCGAGTGGCTACACCTTC,CASSGLWDSSSGYTF
TRBJ1-5,once,-,TRBV6-5,TGTGCCAGCAGCCCCTTAAATAGCAATCAGCCCCAGCATTTT,CASSPLNSNQPQHF
TRBJ2-7,once,TRBD1,TRBV24-1,TGTGCCAACCAACCTTCTGTGGACAGGGGGCCGCTGAACTCCTACGAGCAGTACTTC,CANQPSVDRGPLNSYEQYF
TRBJ2-2,once,TRBD2,TRBV28,TGTGCCAGCAGTCCGGGCCGGAGGGGACTAGCGGGGTTTACCGGGGAGCTGTTTTTT,CASSPGRRGLAGFTGELFF
TRBJ2-2,-,-,TRBV19,TGTGCCAGTAGTATCGACCGGATCGGGGAGCTGTTTTTT,CASSIDRIGELFF
TRBJ1-1,-,-,TRBV12-3/TRBV12-4,TGTGCCAGCAGACTTACAGAGAACACTGAAGCTTTCTTT,CASRLTENTEAFF
TRBJ1-5,-,-,TRBV10-3,TGTGCCATCAGTGCCTCGAACAATCAGCCCCAGCATTTT,CAISASNNQPQHF
TRBJ1-6,-,-,TRBV5-6,TGTGCCAGCAGCTTGTCCGTCAGTTCCTATAATTCACCCCTCCACTTT,CASSLSVSSYNSPLHF
TRBJ2-3,-,TRBD2,TRBV30,TGTGCCTGGAGTCCCTTCCTGGCGGGGGGGCCTGATACGCAGTATTTT,CAWSPFLAGGPDTQYF
TRBJ1-4,few,TRBD1,TRBV28,TGTGCCAGCAGTTCCCCGGCCGGGACAGGTTTGACTAATGAAAAACTGTTTTTT,CASSSPAGTGLTNEKLFF
TRBJ2-1,-,-,TRBV7-9,TGTGCCAGCAGCCCCCGGGACATCGATGAGCAGTTCTTC,CASSPRDIDEQFF
TRBJ2-2,-,-,TRBV19,TGTGCCAGTAAGGACCTGACAATCACCGGGGAGCTGTTTTTT,CASKDLTITGELFF
TRBJ1-2,once,-,TRBV5-1,TGCGCCAGCAGCCCCTCCTTGGGTCCACCGTCCGATGGCTACACCTTC,CASSPSLGPPSDGYTF
TRBJ1-1,-,-,TRBV19,TGTGCCAGTAGTATCCGGGATGAAGCTTTCTTT,CASSIRDEAFF
TRBJ2-2,-,-,TRBV5-4,TGTGCCAGCAGCCGAACCGGGGAGCTGTTTTTT,CASSRTGELFF